Listed below are T cell receptor beta chains from one sample, sequenced in a study of CD8 T cells in ankylosing spondylitis. TCRdb reanalysed the 5' RACE reads using MiXCR and keeps one entry per CDR3 protein. Of about 220,000 distinct CDR3 sequences listed, roughly 6.6% are singletons. The sequenced sample consisted of blood, either unsorted or a sorted T cell fraction (not recorded which). These receptors were taken from a male donor with ankylosing spondylitis. The CDR3 runs from the conserved cysteine through the conserved F or W.

CASSLRLAGVDEQFF,TRBJ2-1,TRBV7-9,15
CASSQDPAGSGANVLTF,TRBJ2-6,TRBV4-3,17
CASSLAGRYGYTF,TRBJ1-2,TRBV27,13
CASRPDSYEQYF,TRBJ2-7,TRBV11-2,12
CASSPGNYYPSSYEQYF,TRBJ2-7,TRBV12-3/TRBV12-4,17
CASSLDGVPRWQYF,TRBJ2-7,TRBV7-9,14
CASSQTGGIGTYEQYF,TRBJ2-7,TRBV4-1,16
CASSAAGGSPLHF,TRBJ1-6,TRBV9,13
CSVDGGQGVYTEAFF,TRBJ1-1,TRBV29-1,15
CASPFRSSYNEQFF,TRBJ2-1,TRBV5-1,14
CASSIGLADYNEQFF,TRBJ2-1,TRBV11-2,15
CSAPFYYGYTF,TRBJ1-2,TRBV20-1,11
CASSDNTLGSPLHF,TRBJ1-6,TRBV6-1,14
CASSIWTGGSGNNQPQHF,TRBJ1-5,TRBV19,18
CASSLSPQIAGAYNEQFF,TRBJ2-1,TRBV27,18
CASSLEGFRNEQFF,TRBJ2-1,TRBV5-1,14
CASSFLAGGTGELFF,TRBJ2-2,TRBV7-9,15
CASSDPPGRGYEQYF,TRBJ2-7,TRBV6-2/TRBV6-3,15
CASSAGQGGQPQHF,TRBJ1-5,TRBV7-8,14
CASAGGWYNEQFF,TRBJ2-1,TRBV10-2,13